Listed below are T cell receptor beta chains from one sample, sequenced in a study of blood T cell repertoires in COVID-19. Clones were sequenced by immunoSEQ multiplex PCR, and TCRdb holds only the in-frame ones, with some missing. The sample holds about 260,000 clones, about 89% seen once. The source material was peripheral blood. These receptors all stem from a man between 40 and 49 years old who had recovered from COVID-19. The CDR3 runs from the conserved cysteine through the conserved F or W. Fields, in order: J gene, V gene, clone size, D gene, CDR3 protein, CDR3 DNA. D genes are given only for firm matches. Where a row states a size, it is once, few, many or the class of an expanded clone; other rows omit it.

J: TRBJ2-5; V: TRBV3-1/TRBV3-2; size: -; D: TRBD1; CDR3: CASSQRTGKQETQYF; DNA: TGTGCCAGCAGCCAAAGGACAGGGAAACAAGAGACCCAGTACTTC
J: TRBJ2-7; V: TRBV27; size: -; D: TRBD2; CDR3: CASSQTSGRGYEQYF; DNA: TGTGCCAGCAGCCAAACTAGCGGGAGAGGGTACGAGCAGTACTTC
J: TRBJ2-5; V: TRBV5-1; size: -; D: TRBD2; CDR3: CASSRTLAGEGTQYF; DNA: TGCGCCAGCAGCCGTACGCTAGCGGGAGAGGGGACCCAGTACTTC
J: TRBJ2-4; V: TRBV10-3; size: -; D: -; CDR3: CAISSDIAKNIQYF; DNA: TGTGCCATCAGTTCGGACATCGCCAAAAACATTCAGTACTTC
J: TRBJ2-2; V: TRBV6-5; size: -; D: -; CDR3: CASRFLGGGRGELFF; DNA: TGTGCCAGCAGATTTCTAGGGGGGGGCCGTGGGGAGCTGTTTTTT
J: TRBJ2-7; V: TRBV19; size: -; D: -; CDR3: CASSMPGGYEQYF; DNA: TGTGCCAGTAGTATGCCCGGGGGCTACGAGCAGTACTTC
J: TRBJ2-1; V: TRBV2; size: -; D: TRBD2; CDR3: CASRKEAGDNEQFF; DNA: TGTGCCAGCAGGAAAGAAGCGGGGGACAATGAGCAGTTCTTC
J: TRBJ2-1; V: TRBV19; size: -; D: TRBD1; CDR3: CASSIVRGPLNEQFF; DNA: TGTGCCAGTAGTATAGTGAGGGGGCCCCTCAATGAGCAGTTCTTC
J: TRBJ2-3; V: TRBV3-1/TRBV3-2; size: once; D: TRBD2; CDR3: CASSLSGDTQYF; DNA: TGTGCCAGCAGCCTTAGCGGGGATACGCAGTATTTT
J: TRBJ2-2; V: TRBV9; size: -; D: -; CDR3: CASSVGGDTGELFF; DNA: TGTGCCAGCAGCGTAGGGGGGGACACCGGGGAGCTGTTTTTT
J: TRBJ1-5; V: TRBV27; size: -; D: -; CDR3: CASSYRGRSGAQPQHF; DNA: TGTGCCAGCAGTTACCGCGGACGCAGTGGGGCTCAGCCCCAGCATTTT
J: TRBJ2-3; V: TRBV19; size: -; D: TRBD2; CDR3: CASRGGSTQYF; DNA: TGTGCCAGTAGAGGCGGGAGTACGCAGTATTTT
J: TRBJ2-7; V: TRBV7-8; size: -; D: -; CDR3: CASRGALSNYEQYF; DNA: TGTGCCAGCCGCGGCGCCCTCTCGAACTACGAGCAGTACTTC
J: TRBJ2-1; V: TRBV19; size: few; D: -; CDR3: CASRAGGQTPRGQFF; DNA: TGTGCCAGTAGAGCCGGGGGACAGACACCACGTGGGCAGTTCTTC
J: TRBJ2-7; V: TRBV10-3; size: -; D: -; CDR3: CAISESRGPRDEQYF; DNA: TGTGCCATCAGTGAGTCGCGCGGGCCCCGGGACGAGCAGTACTTC
J: TRBJ2-7; V: TRBV7-9; size: -; D: TRBD1; CDR3: CASSPRTGPTYEQYF; DNA: TGTGCCAGCAGCCCCCGGACAGGGCCGACCTACGAGCAGTACTTC
J: TRBJ2-1; V: TRBV7-3; size: -; D: TRBD2; CDR3: CASSPIAGGFHSEQFF; DNA: TGTGCCAGCAGCCCAATAGCGGGAGGGTTCCATAGTGAGCAGTTCTTC
J: TRBJ2-2; V: TRBV6-5; size: -; D: TRBD2; CDR3: CASRGASGRTGELFF; DNA: TGTGCCAGCAGAGGGGCTAGCGGGAGAACCGGGGAGCTGTTTTTT
J: TRBJ2-7; V: TRBV19; size: -; D: -; CDR3: CASSATGYEQYF; DNA: TGTGCCAGTAGTGCCACAGGGTACGAGCAGTACTTC